This T cell receptor beta chain stems from a study of blood T cell repertoires in COVID-19. In the study overall: COVID-19 samples collected from the United States, Italy and Spain covered acute and convalescent phases. Sample material is recorded as cDNA or gDNA derived from T cells, B-cell-depleted T cells, or PBMCs.

This clone was observed once. The sample contains more than one DNA sequence encoding this CDR3. The study assigned cohorts using participant-reported clinical history. This CDR3 has 15 residues. V dropped 2 bases and J dropped 3 bases, with 13 bases sitting between them. The germline gives CDR1 SGHTA, CDR2 FQGNSA. In the original analysis: For nucleated cells, counts were estimated from reference gene primer amplification. Assay used: immunoSEQ multiplex PCR; TCRdb lists only in-frame clones, some missing. The D gene and trimming were derived from the DNA, and the V and J assignments and clone size from that table. In the table there are 260,000 or so clones, 85% of which are singletons.

The V gene is TRBV7-2, the J gene TRBJ1-2; a weak D match, TRBD1 (5 bases). This TCR derives from a woman between 45 and 60 years old who had recovered from COVID-19. Input material: PBMCs or T cells enriched from blood (not recorded which). For the CDR3, the DNA is TGTGCCAGCAGCTTAACAGGCGGGGCGGACTATGGCTACACCTTC. This gives the protein CASSLTGGADYGYTF. Using reference TRBV7-2 and TRBJ1-2 for the parts outside the CDR3, the full variable domain is GAGVSQSPSNKVTEKGKDVELRCDPISGHTALYWYRQSLGQGLEFLIYFQGNSAPDKSGLPSDRFSAERTGGSVSTLTIQRTQQEDSAVYLCASSLTGGADYGYTFGSGTRLTVV.